One and the same sample provided the 14 T cell receptor beta chains below, sequenced in a study of cytomegalovirus exposure and HLA in healthy donors (dated by TCRdb to 2016 to 2017). The library was made by the immunoSEQ multiplex PCR assay. For the multiplex PCR, a mixture combining 60 forward primers for TCR Vbeta segments and 13 reverse primers for TCR Jbeta segments was used. The table comes from immuneACCESS by way of TCRdb, which keeps in-frame sequences with V and J called. Part of the clones is missing from these tables; in studies checked, under half for an unresolved V gene and the rest for unknown reasons. For this sample there are roughly 120,000 clones; about four fifths appear just once. Roughly 2% of the sample is taken by the ten largest. The sequenced sample consisted of PBMCs. The origin of the receptors is a man younger than 35 in good health and CMV-seronegative.

V and J are TRBV7-2 and TRBJ2-3; no clear D. V was cut by 5 bases and J by 2 bases, with 17 bases left in between. CDR3 length equals 16 residues. Germline CDR1 and CDR2: SGHTA and FQGNSA. The CDR3 bases are TGTGCCAGCAGCGACGGATTTGGCGGATTCACAGATACGCAGTATTTT. Its translation: CASSDGFGGFTDTQYF.

Concerning this clone: Sequence at one end of the junction differs from germline and may be a read error. This specimen includes other DNA sequences encoding the same CDR3. V and J are TRBV7-7 and TRBJ1-4; D gene unclear. Germline loops: CDR1 SSHAT, CDR2 FNYEAQ (reference sequence). This CDR3 has 14 residues. Here the CDR3 DNA reads TGTGCTAGCAGCTTAGGGCCAACTAATGAAAAACTGTTTTTT. It translates to CASSLGPTNEKLFF. Full variable domain (remainder filled in from reference TRBV7-7 and TRBJ1-4): GAGVSQSPRYKVTKRGQDVTLRCDPISSHATLYWYQQALGQGPEFLTYFNYEAQPDKSGLPSDRFSAERPEGSISTLTIQRTEQRDSAMYRCASSLGPTNEKLFFGSGTQLSVL.

The V gene is TRBV28, the J gene TRBJ2-1; 10 bases align to TRBD2. Germline V CDR1 and CDR2: MDHEN, SYDVKM. V gave up 9 bases and J gave up 6 bases; unmatched junction bases: 8. The CDR3 runs 14 residues. The CDR3 loop reads CASGASGSVNEQFF. The CDR3 DNA is TGTGCCAGTGGGGCTAGCGGGAGTGTCAATGAGCAGTTCTTC.

This chain joins TRBV7-2 and TRBJ2-1, with D uncertain. Germline V gives CDR1 SGHTA, CDR2 FQGNSA. The CDR3 sequence is 13 residues long. V lost 5 bases, J lost 6 bases, and 11 bases lay in between. The CDR3 reads CASSMTVPNEQFF. Here the CDR3 DNA reads TGTGCCAGCAGCATGACTGTTCCCAATGAGCAGTTCTTC.

This chain joins TRBV18 and TRBJ2-1; perhaps TRBD2 as D (6 bases). Germline CDR1 and CDR2: KGHSH and LQKENI. This CDR3 spans 15 amino acids. The V and J ends lost 0 bases and 4 bases respectively, with 10 bases between them. CDR3 in DNA: TGTGCCAGCTCACCACCACGGGAGAGGTACAATGAGCAGTTCTTC. Translated, it gives CASSPPRERYNEQFF.

V is TRBV4-1 and J is TRBJ1-1; 8 bases agree with TRBD1. This CDR3 region has 14 residues. The V and J ends lost 4 bases and 2 bases, in that order; junction bases with no gene match: 3. CDR1 is MGHRA, CDR2 YSYEKL, per germline. The CDR3 sequence: CASSPTGGNTEAFF. CDR3 sequence (DNA): TGCGCCAGCAGCCCTACAGGGGGAAACACTGAAGCTTTCTTT.

This clone was observed a handful of times. The chain has TRBV4-2 and TRBJ1-6; TRBD1 aligns across 10 bases. Germline-derived CDR1 and CDR2 are LGHNA and YNFKEQ. Unmatched junction bases numbered 4, after V lost 4 bases and J lost 1 base. The CDR3 is 17 amino acids. This CDR3 is CASSPRQGASYNSPLHF. The CDR3 bases are TGTGCCAGCAGCCCCCGACAGGGGGCATCCTATAATTCACCCCTCCACTTT.

V is TRBV28 and J is TRBJ1-1; D gene uncertain. The CDR3 has 14 amino acids. V shed 2 bases and J shed 3 bases, with 10 bases lying between them. Germline V lookup: CDR1 MDHEN, CDR2 SYDVKM. The CDR3 nucleotides are TGTGCCAGCAGTTTACCCAGGTCATACACTGAAGCTTTCTTT. It yields the protein CASSLPRSYTEAFF.

The rearrangement joins TRBV2 to TRBJ1-6; D unresolved. The CDR3 spans 14 residues. The germline gives CDR1 SNHLY, CDR2 FYNNEI. Trimming pared 6 bases from V and 0 bases from J, leaving 6 bases between. The CDR3 region has the DNA TGTGCCAGCAGGCTAAGCTCCTATAATTCACCCCTCCACTTT. This encodes CASRLSSYNSPLHF. The full variable domain, with the rest looked up from reference TRBV2 and TRBJ1-6, is EPEVTQTPSHQVTQMGQEVILRCVPISNHLYFYWYRQILGQKVEFLVSFYNNEISEKSEIFDDQFSVERPDGSNFTLKIRSTKLEDSAMYFCASRLSSYNSPLHFGNGTRLTVT.

Worth noting for this clone: Mismatch with germline at one junction end may stem from a read error. The chain recombines TRBV7-7 with TRBJ2-5, with a possible D match to TRBD1 (5 bases). Germline V gene sequence: CDR1 SSHAT, CDR2 FNYEAQ (reference sequence). CDR3 length: 13 amino acids. CDR3 in DNA: TGTGCTAGCAGCTTAAACAGGCAAGAGACCCAGTACTTC. It codes for CASSLNRQETQYF.

The chain employs TRBV27 and TRBJ1-6, with D perhaps TRBD1 (6 bases). This CDR3 spans 15 amino acids. The germline V gene encodes CDR1 MNHEY and CDR2 SMNVEV (reference sequence). V shed 3 bases and J shed 7 bases, with 13 bases lying between them. In DNA form, the CDR3 reads TGTGCCAGCAGTTTCCTCAGGGGCGCAAATTCACCCCTCCACTTT. Amino acids: CASSFLRGANSPLHF.

V usage is TRBV27 and J usage is TRBJ1-6; tentative D call: TRBD1 (5 bases). This CDR3 has 13 amino acids. Trimming removed 4 bases at V and 7 bases at J, with 8 bases between. The germline V gene has CDR1 MNHEY and CDR2 SMNVEV (reference sequence). CDR3 in DNA: TGTGCCAGCAGTTCCAGACAGAATTCACCCCTCCACTTT. Its translation is CASSSRQNSPLHF.

The chain is built from TRBV27 and TRBJ2-7; tentative D call: TRBD2 (8 bases). This CDR3 region has 15 residues. V was pared by 5 bases and J by 3 bases, with 17 bases between. Germline V lookup: CDR1 MNHEY, CDR2 SMNVEV (reference sequence). CDR3 bases: TGTGCCAGCAGTCCCCGGGAGGGGGCACGCTACGAGCAGTACTTC. Translation: CASSPREGARYEQYF.

The chain combines TRBV5-4 with TRBJ2-7; 11 bases agree with TRBD2. From germline, CDR1 is SGHNT and CDR2 YYREEE (reference sequence). This CDR3 region has 17 residues. V lost 0 bases to trimming and J lost 0 bases; unmatched junction nucleotides: 5. The CDR3 is CASSLGLAGGASYEQYF. The CDR3 coding sequence is TGTGCCAGCAGCTTGGGTCTAGCGGGAGGTGCCTCCTACGAGCAGTACTTC. The full variable domain, completed using reference TRBV5-4 and TRBJ2-7, is ETGVTQSPTHLIKTRGQQVTLRCSSQSGHNTVSWYQQALGQGPQFIFQYYREEENGRGNFPPRFSGLQFPNYSSELNVNALELDDSALYLCASSLGLAGGASYEQYFGPGTRLTVT.